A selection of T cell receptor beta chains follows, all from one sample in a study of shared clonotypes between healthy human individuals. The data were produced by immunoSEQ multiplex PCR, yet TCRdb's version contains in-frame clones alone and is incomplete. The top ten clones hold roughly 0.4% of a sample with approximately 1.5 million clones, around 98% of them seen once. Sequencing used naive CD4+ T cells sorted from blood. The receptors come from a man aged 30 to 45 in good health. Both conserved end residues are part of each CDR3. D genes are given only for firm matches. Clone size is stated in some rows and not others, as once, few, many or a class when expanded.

TGCAGCGTTGAAAGCGGGAGCTCCTACGAGCAGTACTTC	CSVESGSSYEQYF	TRBV29-1	TRBD2	TRBJ2-7	-
TGTGCCTGGACTAGGGGCGCGGGAAGCAATCAGCCCCAGCATTTT	CAWTRGAGSNQPQHF	TRBV30	-	TRBJ1-5	-
TGTGCCAGCAGTGAGGGAATCTCCGGGACAGGGCGGTGGTACGAGCAGTACTTC	CASSEGISGTGRWYEQYF	TRBV6-1	TRBD1	TRBJ2-7	-
TGTGCCAGCTCACCACCGGGCGGTGCCAGGCAGTACTTC	CASSPPGGARQYF	TRBV18	-	TRBJ2-7	-
TGCGCCAGCAGCCACAGCGGAGGAAACACCATATATTTT	CASSHSGGNTIYF	TRBV5-1	-	TRBJ1-3	-
TGTGCCAGCTCACCAAGGACAGGGCGCAACTCTGGAAACACCATATATTTT	CASSPRTGRNSGNTIYF	TRBV18	TRBD1	TRBJ1-3	-
TGTGCCAGCAGCGCCGGACTTCTCAATGAGCAGTTCTTC	CASSAGLLNEQFF	TRBV9	-	TRBJ2-1	-
TGTGCCAGCAGCTTAGAATATAAGGGTTACGAGCAGTACTTC	CASSLEYKGYEQYF	TRBV7-8	-	TRBJ2-7	-
TGTGCCAGCAGCTCCGGGACAGGAGAAGAGACCCAGTACTTC	CASSSGTGEETQYF	TRBV7-2	TRBD1	TRBJ2-5	once
TGTGCCAGCAGGCGAGGGACTGAAGCTTTCTTT	CASRRGTEAFF	TRBV6-5	-	TRBJ1-1	-
TGTGCCAGCAGTACGCGACAGGGTACTAGTGAAAAACTGTTTTTT	CASSTRQGTSEKLFF	TRBV28	TRBD1	TRBJ1-4	-
TGTGCCAGCAGCCCCCGTCGAGGGCTGGAGACCCAGTACTTC	CASSPRRGLETQYF	TRBV16	-	TRBJ2-5	-
TGTGCCAGCAGCCAACTAGCGGGAGTGGGAAATGAGCAGTTCTTC	CASSQLAGVGNEQFF	TRBV14	TRBD2	TRBJ2-1	-
TGCGCCAGCAGCCCACTAGTCAACAATGAGCAGTTCTTC	CASSPLVNNEQFF	TRBV10-1	-	TRBJ2-1	-
TGTGCCAGCGAGGCTCGATCCTACTATGGCTACACCTTC	CASEARSYYGYTF	TRBV28	-	TRBJ1-2	-
TGTGCCAGTAGCTTGGAACGGACTAGTGCTACCTACGAGCAGTACTTC	CASSLERTSATYEQYF	TRBV5-6	TRBD2	TRBJ2-7	-